The 32 T cell receptor beta chains presented below share a single source sample, sequenced in a study of blood T cells in healthy people across ages. PCR was performed a second time for roughly 7 to 12 cycles using a sample-barcoded 5' primer and a J-beta primer mix. MiXCR, run by TCRdb on the 5' RACE reads, gives a single entry per CDR3 protein. The sample holds about 830,000 distinct CDR3 sequences; approximately 67% are singletons and the top ten take 25% to 30%. Sample: blood. The receptors stem from a man aged 30-40 years in good health.

V is TRBV7-9 and J is TRBJ1-1; a weak D match, TRBD1 (6 bases). V lost 1 base, J lost 4 bases, and 13 bases lay in between. This CDR3 region has 15 residues. Germline values: CDR1 SEHNR, CDR2 FQNEAQ (reference sequence). CDR3 amino acids: CASSLGQAGSTEAFF. CDR3 in DNA: TGTGCCAGCAGCTTAGGACAGGCGGGGAGCACTGAAGCTTTCTTT.

The V call is TRBV28, the J call TRBJ2-7; the D gene could be TRBD1 or TRBD2 (5 bases each). V dropped 6 bases and J dropped 2 bases, with 11 bases sitting between them. The CDR3 length is 13 residues. Germline V gives CDR1 MDHEN, CDR2 SYDVKM. Here the CDR3 DNA reads TGTGCCAGCAGGGAGACGGGACCCTACGAGCAGTACTTC. Amino acids: CASRETGPYEQYF.

In this sample, this clonotype turned up a few times. The chain's CDR3 is CSVEVSSNYGYTF. As DNA, the CDR3 is TGCAGCGTTGAGGTCTCTTCTAACTATGGCTACACCTTC. This chain uses TRBV29-1 with TRBJ1-2; D is ambiguous. The CDR3 loop spans 13 amino acids. V shed 3 bases and J shed 0 bases, with 8 bases lying between them. From germline, CDR1 is SQVTM and CDR2 ANQGSEA.

The chain combines TRBV29-1 with TRBJ2-7; a weak D match, TRBD1 (6 bases). Trimming removed 5 bases from V and 3 bases from J, with 8 bases in between. The CDR3 contains 11 residues. From germline, CDR1 is SQVTM and CDR2 ANQGSEA. The CDR3 nucleotides are TGCAGCGTTCGACAGGTCTACGAGCAGTACTTC. Translating gives CSVRQVYEQYF.

The chain has TRBV3-1 and TRBJ2-3; TRBD2 aligns across 12 bases. With 0 bases clipped from V and 3 bases from J, the junction kept 4 bases outside the gene matches. The CDR3 sequence is 17 residues long. Germline loops: CDR1 LGHDT, CDR2 YNNKEL (reference sequence). This CDR3 is CASSQDHLAGGTDTQYF. In nucleotides, the CDR3 is TGTGCCAGCAGCCAAGATCACCTAGCGGGGGGGACAGATACGCAGTATTTT.

The rearrangement uses TRBV3-1 and TRBJ2-4, with 9 bases aligning to TRBD1. In germline, CDR1 is LGHDT, CDR2 YNNKEL (reference sequence). Trimming removed 1 base from V and 0 bases from J; junction bases left unmatched: 4. This CDR3 has 17 residues. The CDR3 protein is CASSQGGDRVAKNIQYF. The CDR3 region has the DNA TGTGCCAGCAGCCAAGGTGGGGACAGGGTAGCCAAAAACATTCAGTACTTC.

This chain links TRBV5-1 with TRBJ2-7; 9 positions match TRBD1. The ends lost 4 bases at V and 2 bases at J; junction bases unmatched: 7. Germline loops: CDR1 SGHRS, CDR2 YFSETQ. CDR3 length: 15 amino acids. DNA for the CDR3: TGCGCCAGCAGCAGGGAGGGACAGGGTACCTACGAGCAGTACTTC. This translates into CASSREGQGTYEQYF.

The V and J genes are TRBV4-3 and TRBJ2-4; no reliable D call. Germline CDR1 and CDR2: LGHNA and YSLEER. The CDR3 is made up of 15 amino acids. The V gene lost 0 bases and the J gene lost 8 bases, with 14 bases spanning the gap. CDR3 DNA: TGCGCCAGCAGCCAAGATCGTCTAGATCTAGACATTCAGTACTTC. It codes for CASSQDRLDLDIQYF.

J is TRBJ1-2 and V is TRBV7-9; no clear D gene. The CDR3 has 14 residues. Between the trimmed V and J ends, which lost 5 bases and 7 bases, there was a span of 17 bases. Germline V gene lookup returns CDR1 SEHNR and CDR2 FQNEAQ (reference sequence). The CDR3 reads CASSVGSALGGYTF. DNA of the CDR3: TGTGCCAGCAGCGTTGGGTCAGCGCTTGGTGGCTACACCTTC.

V usage is TRBV28 and J usage is TRBJ2-7, with D maybe TRBD2 (5 bases). The germline V gene encodes CDR1 MDHEN and CDR2 SYDVKM. The CDR3 is 15 residues long. Trimming removed 5 bases at V and 3 bases at J, with 17 bases between. The CDR3 coding sequence is TGTGCCAGCAGTAAACCTTACGGACTCCACTACGAGCAGTACTTC. Amino acids: CASSKPYGLHYEQYF.

The genes are TRBV7-9 and TRBJ2-5, with 8 bases fitting TRBD1. Germline trimming cut 4 bases from V and 5 bases from J; bases unmatched to any gene: 15. CDR1 is SEHNR, CDR2 FQNEAQ, per germline (reference sequence). The CDR3 contains 17 residues. The CDR3 DNA follows: TGTGCCAGCAGCTGGGAGGCCGGGACAGGAGTTCCGGAGACCCAGTACTTC. Translation gives CASSWEAGTGVPETQYF.

This chain joins TRBV12-5 and TRBJ2-5; no firm D call. V was trimmed by 5 bases and J by 5 bases, leaving 6 bases between them. The germline V gene encodes CDR1 LGHNT and CDR2 FRNRAP. This CDR3 has 11 residues. CDR3 DNA: TGTGCTAGTGGTACATGGGAGACCCAGTACTTC. Amino acids: CASGTWETQYF.

This chain connects TRBV7-2 to TRBJ2-7, with D uncertain. Germline-derived CDR1 and CDR2 are SGHTA and FQGNSA. The ends were cut back, 5 bases at V and 0 bases at J, with 11 bases in the middle. The CDR3 runs to 14 residues. CDR3 protein: CASSAKRSSYEQYF. The CDR3 bases are TGTGCCAGCAGCGCAAAAAGGAGCTCCTACGAGCAGTACTTC.

Regarding this clonotype: At one end, the junction sequence differs from germline, possibly due to a read error. The V call is TRBV7-3, the J call TRBJ2-1, with D tentatively TRBD1 (6 bases). The CDR3 covers 14 residues. Germline V gene sequence: CDR1 SGHTA, CDR2 FQGTGA. This CDR3 reads CAGSPNLQGDEQFF. In DNA, the CDR3 is TGTGCCGGCAGCCCAAACCTACAGGGTGATGAGCAGTTCTTC.

This clonotype occurred a few times. The chain combines TRBV10-3 with TRBJ2-7; D not certain. The V end was cut by 4 bases, the J end by 2 bases, with 15 bases between. Germline CDR1 is ENHRY and CDR2 is SYGVKD. CDR3 length: 15 residues. The CDR3 sequence: CAISAAASGAYEQYF. The CDR3 DNA reads TGTGCCATCAGTGCGGCGGCTTCTGGCGCCTACGAGCAGTACTTC.

The gene calls are TRBV28 and TRBJ2-7; the match to TRBD1 covers 7 bases. The germline V gene encodes CDR1 MDHEN and CDR2 SYDVKM. This CDR3 region has 15 residues. Trimming removed 2 bases from V and 2 bases from J; junction bases left unmatched: 6. CDR3 amino acids: CASSLTQGVTYEQYF. The CDR3 DNA is TGTGCCAGCAGTTTAACTCAGGGGGTAACCTACGAGCAGTACTTC.

This sequence joins TRBV27 and TRBJ1-6, with 8 bases aligning to TRBD1. Germline CDR1 reads MNHEY; CDR2 reads SMNVEV (reference sequence). The CDR3 spans 14 residues. V was clipped by 3 bases and J by 9 bases; unmatched bases: 4. The CDR3 nucleotides are TGTGCCAGCAGTTTGGGACAGGCGAGTTCACCCCTCCACTTT. Amino acid sequence: CASSLGQASSPLHF.

This clonotype showed up just once. The gene calls are TRBV25-1 and TRBJ1-2; TRBD1 might be the D (6 bases). Germline CDR1 is MGHDK and CDR2 is SYGVNS. Trimming removed 1 base from V and 8 bases from J, with 14 bases in between. The CDR3 runs to 14 residues. CDR3 sequence reads: CASSELGGSGGYTF. Here the CDR3 DNA reads TGTGCCAGCAGTGAATTGGGGGGCTCGGGGGGCTACACCTTC.

V is TRBV29-1 and J is TRBJ2-5; TRBD1 aligns across 8 bases. V trimming: 3 bases; J trimming: 7 bases; junction bases outside the gene matches: 13. Germline V CDR1 and CDR2: SQVTM, ANQGSEA. The CDR3 is made up of 15 amino acids. In DNA form, the CDR3 reads TGCAGCGTTGACGATGACAGGGGTCCTAGTGCGACCCAGTACTTC. It codes for CSVDDDRGPSATQYF. Variable domain in full (rest from reference TRBV29-1 and TRBJ2-5): SAVISQKPSRDICQRGTSLTIQCQVDSQVTMMFWYRQQPGQSLTLIATANQGSEATYESGFVIDKFPISRPNLTFSTLTVSNMSPEDSSIYLCSVDDDRGPSATQYFGPGTRLLVL.

This chain links TRBV9 with TRBJ2-7; TRBD2 matches at 8 bases. The assigned J gene may be wrong: the sequence end matches TRBJ2-5 better. CDR1 SGDLS and CDR2 YYNGEE come from the germline V gene. This CDR3 comprises 17 residues. CDR3 sequence: CASSVATPSGSAETQYF. CDR3 bases: TGTGCCAGCAGCGTAGCTACCCCTAGCGGGTCGGCAGAGACCCAGTACTTC.

The chain joins TRBV3-1 to TRBJ1-2; D remains ambiguous. CDR3 length: 13 residues. The V end was cut by 1 base, the J end by 8 bases, with 11 bases between. The germline gives CDR1 LGHDT, CDR2 YNNKEL (reference sequence). CDR3 in DNA: TGTGCCAGCAGCCAAGGCCGGAGGGCCGGCTACACCTTC. Translation: CASSQGRRAGYTF.

The rearrangement joins TRBV7-2 to TRBJ2-7, with D perhaps matching TRBD1 or TRBD2 (6 bases each). The V end lost 3 bases, the J end lost 9 bases, and 12 bases lay between the germline ends. This CDR3 is 12 amino acids long. The V gene's germline CDR1 is SGHTA and CDR2 FQGNSA. The CDR3 region has the DNA TGTGCCAGCAGCTTTCGGTGGGGGGCGCAGTACTTC. Translation: CASSFRWGAQYF.

This chain connects TRBV4-3 to TRBJ2-7, with D perhaps TRBD1 (5 bases). V lost 0 bases, J lost 3 bases, and 15 bases lay in between. The germline gives CDR1 LGHNA, CDR2 YSLEER. The length of the CDR3 is 16 residues. The CDR3 sequence: CASSQDRNRFGYEQYF. The DNA for the CDR3 is TGCGCCAGCAGCCAAGATCGGAACAGGTTCGGCTACGAGCAGTACTTC.

The chain combines TRBV9 with TRBJ2-6; the D is unclear. With 0 bases removed from V and 0 bases from J, the gap between germline ends came to 10 bases. Germline V gives CDR1 SGDLS, CDR2 YYNGEE. This CDR3 has 17 residues. The CDR3 reads CASSVEPNDSGANVLTF. DNA for the CDR3: TGTGCCAGCAGCGTAGAGCCCAACGACTCTGGGGCCAACGTCCTGACTTTC.

V is TRBV27 and J is TRBJ2-7; TRBD1 matches at 9 bases. CDR3 length equals 13 residues. V lost 5 bases to trimming and J lost 7 bases; unmatched junction nucleotides: 6. From germline, CDR1 is MNHEY and CDR2 SMNVEV (reference sequence). CDR3 amino acids: CASSRDRVREQYF. In nucleotides, the CDR3 is TGTGCCAGCAGTCGGGACAGGGTGCGGGAGCAGTACTTC.

The gene calls are TRBV11-2 and TRBJ2-3, with 9 bases identical to TRBD2. Losses at the gene ends were 3 bases for V and 6 bases for J; bases not matched to a gene: 10. The CDR3 has 16 residues. The germline CDR1 and CDR2 sequences are SGHAT and FQNNGV. The CDR3 loop reads CASSFPSGALTDTQYF. DNA of the CDR3: TGTGCCAGCAGCTTCCCTAGCGGGGCCCTAACGGATACGCAGTATTTT.

The chain is built from TRBV18 and TRBJ2-4; D may correspond to TRBD1 or TRBD2 (5 bases each). In germline, CDR1 is KGHSH, CDR2 LQKENI. The CDR3 covers 14 residues. Trimming shortened V by 2 bases and J by 6 bases, and 11 bases separated the two germline ends. DNA of the CDR3: TGTGCCAGCTCACCAGGTGGGACCGCAAACATTCAGTACTTC. It is translated as CASSPGGTANIQYF.

The gene calls are TRBV27 and TRBJ2-4, with 8 positions matching TRBD1. The better agreement between TRBJ2-7 and the DNA end casts doubt on the J call. CDR1 and CDR2 from the germline V gene are MNHEY and SMNVEV (reference sequence). The CDR3 extends over 14 amino acids. For the CDR3, the DNA is TGTGCCAGCAGCTACGACAGGGGTTCCAGCGAGCAGTACTTC. As protein: CASSYDRGSSEQYF.

A note on this clonotype: The junction shows a germline mismatch at one end, possibly a read error. This sequence joins TRBV24-1 and TRBJ2-7; the D gene is possibly TRBD1 (6 bases). The J call could be wrong; TRBJ2-4 is a better fit for the DNA end. Germline V gene lookup returns CDR1 KGHDR and CDR2 SFDVKD. The CDR3 contains 18 residues. This CDR3 reads CATRGGSPVSLAKSIQYF. The DNA for the CDR3 is TGTGCCACCAGAGGGGGTTCTCCGGTTTCCCTAGCCAAAAGCATTCAGTACTTC.

This chain connects TRBV20-1 to TRBJ2-7, with 11 bases fitting TRBD2. Germline loops: CDR1 DFQATT, CDR2 SNEGSKA (reference sequence). This CDR3 is 15 amino acids long. V trimming: 5 bases; J trimming: 1 base; junction bases outside the gene matches: 7. DNA of the CDR3: TGCAGTGCTTCCCTTAGCGGGGGGGGTTCCTACGAGCAGTACTTC. Translated, it gives CSASLSGGGSYEQYF.

This clonotype turned up a few times. This chain links TRBV12-3 or TRBV12-4 with TRBJ2-1, with 10 bases matching TRBD1. Trimming cost V 6 bases and J 6 bases; bases outside gene matches: 11. CDR3 length equals 16 residues. CDR3 protein: CASSPPGQGTINEQFF. Written as DNA, the CDR3 is TGTGCCAGCAGCCCTCCGGGACAGGGGACGATCAATGAGCAGTTCTTC.

This rearrangement joins TRBV12-3 or TRBV12-4 to TRBJ2-1, with 9 bases lining up with TRBD2. CDR3 length: 15 residues. Trimming at V came to 6 bases and at J to 5 bases, leaving 8 bases not matched to a gene. CDR3 protein: CASSARGGADNEQFF. CDR3 coding DNA: TGTGCCAGCAGCGCTCGCGGGGGGGCCGACAATGAGCAGTTCTTC.